A single sample is the source of the 10 T cell receptor beta chains below, sequenced in a study of tumor-infiltrating lymphocytes in primary liver carcinoma. Investigators took RNA and DNA out together from roughly 18-30 mg of unsorted bulk tissue. Starting from approximately 0.45 ug of total RNA, TCR beta cDNA was produced with a primer in the constant region. Libraries covering TCR beta were generated through three nested multiplex PCR rounds (using a slightly modified ARM-PCR). A C-beta reverse primer was combined with TRBV1-TRBV30 forward primers in the first two PCR rounds, and each round had around 10 cycles. TCRdb analysed the multiplex PCR reads with MiXCR anew, one entry per CDR3 protein. The sample yields 48,000 or so distinct CDR3 sequences, about 73% seen once. The material sequenced was liver tumor tissue from sampling region 3. Noted subset: tumor region T3, left-lateral pole. These receptors all come from a man aged 40-49 years with primary liver carcinoma and hepatitis B virus infection.

Regarding this clonotype: A read error may produce the germline difference seen at one junction end. CDR3 bases: TGTACCAGCACCACTGCTGTGCTTACAGGAGGGCAGACCCAGTATTTC. Its protein is CTSTTAVLTGGQTQYF. This chain links TRBV5-5 with TRBJ2-5, with a tentative D call TRBD2 (6 bases). There are 16 residues in the CDR3. Germline V gene lookup returns CDR1 SGHKS and CDR2 YYEKEE (reference sequence).

The table lists this clonotype with a count of one. A much larger clone lies one base from this, so it may be a read error. The CDR3 spells CSAIRASSSNQPQHF. CDR3 nucleotide sequence: TGCAGTGCTATCCGGGCCTCTAGTAGCAATCAGCCCCAGCATTTT. This chain uses TRBV20-1 with TRBJ1-5, with D unresolved. V lost 4 bases and J lost 0, with 13 bases in between. Germline V gene data show CDR1 as DFQATT and CDR2 as SNEGSKA (reference sequence). The CDR3 totals 15 residues.

In DNA, the CDR3 is TGCGCCAGCAGTGAGTTGGGACTAGTAGGAGCGGTGGAGCAGTACTTC. This sequence encodes CASSELGLVGAVEQYF. This chain links TRBV10-1 with TRBJ2-7; 8 nucleotides line up with TRBD2. CDR3 size: 16 residues. V lost 1 base, J lost 7 bases, and 12 bases stayed unmatched. Germline V gene data show CDR1 as WNHNN and CDR2 as SYGVQD (reference sequence).

Remarks on this clonotype: The junction departs from the called germline gene at one end, perhaps through a read error. This rearrangement joins TRBV12-3 or TRBV12-4 to TRBJ1-6; the D gene is possibly TRBD1 (5 bases). The CDR3 loop spans 13 amino acids. The CDR3 loop is CASSLGGNSPLCF. As DNA, the CDR3 is TGTGCCAGCAGTTTGGGGGGTAATTCACCCCTCTGCTTT.

This clonotype appeared a few times. The gene calls are TRBV15 and TRBJ2-7; 10 nucleotides match TRBD2. CDR3 length equals 15 residues. CDR1 and CDR2 from the germline V gene are LNHNV and YYDKDF (reference sequence). Trimming cost V 5 bases and J 3 bases; bases outside gene matches: 7. CDR3 nucleotide sequence: TGTGCCACCAGCGCTTTAACTAGCGGGAACTACGAGCAGTACTTC. Protein: CATSALTSGNYEQYF.

This clonotype was observed a single time. The final CDR3 position lacks the conserved phenylalanine or tryptophan, pointing to a likely read error. The chain has TRBV13 and TRBJ2-5; no definite D call. CDR1 PRHDT and CDR2 FYEKMQ come from the germline V gene (reference sequence). The CDR3 is made up of 13 amino acids. V gave up 4 bases and J gave up 5 bases, with 11 bases separating them. This chain's CDR3 is CASSSGLGETQYL. As DNA, the CDR3 is TGTGCCAGCAGCTCCGGGCTTGGGGAGACCCAGTACTTA.

A note on this clonotype: One end of the junction does not line up with germline, which may come from a read error. The J gene is TRBJ2-1, the V gene TRBV11-2; no firm D call. The CDR3 is 15 amino acids. Germline lookup yields CDR1 SGHAT and CDR2 FQNNGV. The CDR3 sequence is CVTGQDQPSHNGQFF. CDR3 coding DNA: TGTGTCACCGGGCAAGACCAGCCATCCCACAATGGGCAGTTCTTC.

With respect to this clonotype: This may arise from a read error, as a much more abundant clone is one base away. The chain carries TRBV2 and TRBJ1-2; D not certain. Germline CDR1 reads SNHLY; CDR2 reads FYNNEI. The germline V and J ends were trimmed by 4 bases and 1 base, with 7 bases remaining between them. This CDR3 contains 13 residues. CDR3 in DNA: TGTGCCAGCAGTGGTGGGGATAACTATGGCTACACCTTC. Translated: CASSGGDNYGYTF.

A note on this clonotype: Being one base from a much bigger clone, this may be a read error. The rearrangement links TRBV28 to TRBJ2-1, with unresolved D. Trimming stripped 5 bases from V and 3 bases from J, with 8 bases between. The CDR3 totals 13 residues. Germline CDR1 reads MDHEN; CDR2 reads SYDVKM. This chain's CDR3 is CASSTINYNEQFF. The CDR3 DNA reads as TGTGCCAGCAGTACGATCAACTACAATGAGCAGTTCTTC.

This clonotype has more than one count but fewer than ten. The CDR3 carries no conserved terminal phenylalanine or tryptophan, so it likely arises from a read error. V usage is TRBV6-5 and J usage is TRBJ2-7, with 9 positions matching TRBD2. Germline V lookup: CDR1 MNHEY, CDR2 SVGAGI. The CDR3 contains 14 residues. CDR3 nucleotide sequence: TGTGCCTCCAGGCCTGAGGGACTAGCCTACGATCAGTACCTC. It codes for CASRPEGLAYDQYL.